Given below is one T cell receptor (beta chain) in context. Its specificity is not known. Measured with immunoSEQ multiplex PCR; TCRdb has only the in-frame clones, and not every one. This table holds 200,000 or so clones, 75% to 90% found once. The data were taken from a study of T cell responses to AZD1222 COVID-19 vaccine. General study results and limits: Donors were chiefly white British, with a greater number of females, and clonal diversity was perhaps underestimated. At baseline, just 6 or 7 AZD1222 recipients tested seropositive. No day 14 peak samples; only post-peak repertoires were characterized. Reports indicate that nearly half of spike-specific TCRs are directed at unmutated variant regions.

The sequencing used peripheral blood, collected on day 0 of MenACWY control vaccination. This receptor was taken from an adult in good health.

CDR3 nucleotide sequence: TGCAGCGCCCTTGGACAGGTGATCACTGAAGCTTTCTTT. This encodes CSALGQVITEAFF. V gene TRBV29-1 combines with J gene TRBJ1-1; TRBD1 matches 7 bases. The V and J ends lost 7 bases and 4 bases, in that order; junction bases with no gene match: 9. Germline CDR1 SQVTM, CDR2 ANQGSEA. The CDR3 has 13 amino acids.